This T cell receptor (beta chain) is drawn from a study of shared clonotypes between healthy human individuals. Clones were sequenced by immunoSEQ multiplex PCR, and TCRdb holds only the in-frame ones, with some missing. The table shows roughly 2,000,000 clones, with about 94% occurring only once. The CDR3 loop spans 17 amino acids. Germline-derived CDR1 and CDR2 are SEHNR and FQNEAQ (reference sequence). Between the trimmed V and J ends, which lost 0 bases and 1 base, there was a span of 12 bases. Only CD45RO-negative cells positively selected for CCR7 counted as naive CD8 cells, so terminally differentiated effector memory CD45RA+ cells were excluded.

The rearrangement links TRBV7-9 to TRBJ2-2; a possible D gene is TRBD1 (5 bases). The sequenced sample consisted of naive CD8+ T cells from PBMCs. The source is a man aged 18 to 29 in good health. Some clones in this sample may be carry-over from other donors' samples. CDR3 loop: CASSLAGALRNTGELFF. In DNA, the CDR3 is TGTGCCAGCAGCTTAGCAGGGGCGCTTAGGAACACCGGGGAGCTGTTTTTT.